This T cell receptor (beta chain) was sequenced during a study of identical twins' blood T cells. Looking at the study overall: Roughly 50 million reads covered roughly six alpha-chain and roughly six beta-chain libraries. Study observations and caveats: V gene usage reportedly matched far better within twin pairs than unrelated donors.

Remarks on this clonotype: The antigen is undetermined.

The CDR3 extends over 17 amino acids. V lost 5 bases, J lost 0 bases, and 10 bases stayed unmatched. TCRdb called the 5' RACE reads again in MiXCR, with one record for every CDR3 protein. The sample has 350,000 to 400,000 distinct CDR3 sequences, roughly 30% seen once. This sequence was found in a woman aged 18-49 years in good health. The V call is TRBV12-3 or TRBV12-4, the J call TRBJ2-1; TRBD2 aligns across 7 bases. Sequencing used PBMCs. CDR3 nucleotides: TGTGCCAGCAGTCGTCTTACGGGGGGTTTCTCCTACAATGAGCAGTTCTTC. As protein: CASSRLTGGFSYNEQFF.